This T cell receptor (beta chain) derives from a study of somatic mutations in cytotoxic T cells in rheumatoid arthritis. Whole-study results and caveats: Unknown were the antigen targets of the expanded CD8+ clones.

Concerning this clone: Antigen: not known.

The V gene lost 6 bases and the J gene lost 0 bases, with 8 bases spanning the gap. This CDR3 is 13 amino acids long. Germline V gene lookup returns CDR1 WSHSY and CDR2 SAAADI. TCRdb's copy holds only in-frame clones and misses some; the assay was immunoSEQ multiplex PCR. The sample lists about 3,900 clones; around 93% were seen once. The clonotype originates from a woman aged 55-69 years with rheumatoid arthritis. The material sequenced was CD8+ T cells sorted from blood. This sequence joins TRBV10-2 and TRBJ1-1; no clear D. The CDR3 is CASRGVMNTEAFF. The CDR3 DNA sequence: TGCGCCAGCAGGGGAGTGATGAACACTGAAGCTTTCTTT.